This T cell receptor (beta chain) is from a study of blood T cell repertoires in COVID-19. About the research overall: Donors in the United States, Italy and Spain gave samples during acute or convalescent COVID-19. T cells, B-cell-depleted T cells, or PBMCs supplied cDNA or gDNA.

Among Cohort 3 donors, those recovered had two negative PCRs, clearance, or symptom resolution. The CDR3 is 15 amino acids. Germline V CDR1 and CDR2: SNHLY, FYNNEI. V lost 7 bases, J lost 0 bases, and 12 bases lay in between. In the original processing: By means of reference gene primer amplification, nucleated cell counts were estimated. Assay: immunoSEQ multiplex PCR; the TCRdb copy retains only in-frame clones and omits some. Clone size and the V and J calls come from that table; the DNA yielded D and trimming. The table records around 140,000 clones, 60% to 80% of them present only once. Sequencing was carried out using PBMCs or T cells enriched from blood (not recorded which). The sequence was obtained from a woman in her forties or fifties who had recovered from COVID-19. The genes are TRBV2 and TRBJ2-2, with D maybe TRBD1 (6 bases). The CDR3 is CASKDSPANTGELFF. The CDR3 region has the DNA TGTGCCAGCAAGGACAGCCCCGCGAACACCGGGGAGCTGTTTTTT.